This T cell receptor (beta chain) was sequenced in a study of cytomegalovirus exposure and HLA in healthy donors. Broader study findings: TCR beta chain V- and J-gene trimming was linked, in a later analysis, to a missense variant in DCLRE1C. Analyzed later, most CMV-associated TCR beta chains appeared HLA-restricted. Most TCR sequences were seen very rarely across donors, but some public TCRs occurred in many.

Every donor was a healthy person donating bone marrow. There are 15 residues in the CDR3. V gave up 7 bases and J gave up 6 bases; unmatched junction bases: 13. Per the germline V gene, CDR1 is MDHEN and CDR2 is SYDVKM. Researchers ran the PCR with 60 Vbeta and 13 Jbeta primers. Here immunoSEQ multiplex PCR was the method, and the copy in TCRdb shows in-frame clones only, minus some. The profile shows about 180,000 clones, 75% to 85% of them singletons. As for this clone: Its antigen is not known.

Sequences were obtained from PBMCs. This TCR derives from a girl aged 2-9 years in good health and CMV-seropositive. The genes are TRBV28 and TRBJ2-3, with 7 bases lining up with TRBD2. The chain's CDR3 is CASKGAGPTGDTQYF. CDR3 in DNA: TGTGCCAGCAAGGGAGCGGGACCCACGGGCGATACGCAGTATTTT.